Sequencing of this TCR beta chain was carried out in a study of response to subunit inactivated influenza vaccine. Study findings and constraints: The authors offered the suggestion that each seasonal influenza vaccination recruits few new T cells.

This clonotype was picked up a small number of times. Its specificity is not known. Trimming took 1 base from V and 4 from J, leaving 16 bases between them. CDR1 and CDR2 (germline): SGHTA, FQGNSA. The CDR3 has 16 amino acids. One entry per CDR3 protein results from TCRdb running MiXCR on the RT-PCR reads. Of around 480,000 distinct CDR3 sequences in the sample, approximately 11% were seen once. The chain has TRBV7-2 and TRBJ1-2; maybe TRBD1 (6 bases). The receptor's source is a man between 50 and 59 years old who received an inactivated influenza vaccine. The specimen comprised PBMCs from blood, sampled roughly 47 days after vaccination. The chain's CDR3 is CASSLGGAGEVYGYTF. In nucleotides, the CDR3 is TGTGCCAGCAGCTTAGGGGGGGCAGGGGAGGTCTATGGCTACACCTTC.